Detailed here is one TCR beta chain. Its antigen is not known. This sample is drawn from a study of cytomegalovirus exposure and HLA in healthy donors. About the study: Caucasian-associated ancestry cluster membership applied to around 76% of under 450 genotyped donors.

Study-level points and caveats: Reported findings show TCR beta sequences accurately forecast HLA-A and HLA-B alleles in most subjects. The study had only CMV serostatus as immune exposure information.

Both 60 Vbeta primers and 13 Jbeta primers went into the PCR. Profiled with immunoSEQ multiplex PCR; TCRdb holds only in-frame clones, not every one. The sample holds some 90,000 clones, roughly 71% seen once. Donors consisted of healthy bone marrow donors. Germline-derived CDR1 and CDR2 are ENHRY and SYGVKD. J gave up 8 bases and V 7 bases, and 11 bases lay outside the gene matches. The CDR3 is made up of 14 amino acids. The source material was PBMCs. V and J are TRBV10-3 and TRBJ2-1; 7 bases are shared with TRBD2. This TCR was recovered from a middle-aged man in good health and CMV-seronegative. CDR3 bases: TGTGCCATCAAGGCGGGAGATGTGTATCATGAGCAGTTCTTC. Protein product: CAIKAGDVYHEQFF.